This TCR beta chain stems from a study of cytomegalovirus exposure and HLA in healthy donors (dated by TCRdb to the late 2010s). For context, the study as a whole: In an earlier analysis of several hundred of the donors, 276 Gb of sequence data and 117 million unique TCR beta sequences from roughly 190 million T cells were reported. An early release covering some 640 HLA-typed donors comprised roughly 300 gigabases of sequencing data and tens of millions of unique TCR sequences. Besides the first cohort of roughly 700 subjects, a separate validation cohort made up of 95 to 150 different subjects was used. Among a few hundred genotyped donors of the cohort, an average of approximately 230,000 unique TCR beta nucleotide sequences were sequenced per donor, around a sixth of them non-productive. The study aimed to test whether signatures of past pathogen exposure could be identified by cataloging public T cell receptors. High-throughput TCR immunosequencing, statistical association of individual TCRs with disease status, and machine learning were combined to predict cytomegalovirus infection status. Donor age, sex, ethnicity and CMV serostatus were collected together with the repertoire data. All discovery cohort repertoires had been generated using a single sequencing platform. Roughly 5 DR-DQ haplotypes were handled as single units for association and clustering, since linkage in the cohort was strong. The genetic ancestry cluster associated with self-reported Caucasian donors included around 76% of the 350 to 500 genotyped donors. Class I and class II HLA loci were covered by the typing at four-digit resolution. The later analysis used no new phenotypic data to find candidate immune exposures, relying instead on TCR beta sequences and their occurrence across donors. In an earlier analysis of a few hundred of the donors, high-throughput TCR beta sequencing was used to judge whether each TCR beta V gene segment behaved as functional or pseudogenic. In a later genetic analysis, genome-wide SNP genotypes for about three fifths of the roughly 670 donors were used, and that subset was treated as a discovery cohort. The number of donors typed differed by locus, with about 629-630 for A, B, C, DRB1 and DQB1, roughly 520 for DQA1, 600 to 610 for DPA1, and 450 to 480 for DPB1. A later analysis re-analyzed previously published TCR beta repertoires from 666 donors and added high-resolution HLA genotyping to study TCR occurrence patterns. The study used immunosequencing to profile the T cell repertoires of under 700 subjects and linked those repertoires to cytomegalovirus serostatus.

With regard to this clone: The antigen it binds to is not known. No much larger clone is present one base from it, and per-base qualities are unavailable.

Library generation was performed with the immunoSEQ multiplex PCR assay. For the multiplex PCR, a mixture combining 60 forward primers for TCR Vbeta segments and 13 reverse primers for TCR Jbeta segments was used. The CDR3 region of rearranged TCR beta genes was amplified from genomic DNA by a multiplex PCR assay. Amplified TCR beta libraries were sequenced as 87-base-pair reads on the Illumina HiSeq System. On the study's bioinformatics: A later analysis counted tens of millions of unique TCR beta chains across the 650 to 700 repertoires, and around 9.9 million of these chains were shared by at least two donors. To remove PCR and sequencing errors, raw reads were error-corrected and collapsed into unique sequences using a nearest-neighbor algorithm that merged closely related sequences. CDR3 sequences were aligned to IMGT reference sequences to assign V, D and J gene segments. Each retained sequence needed at least a six-nucleotide match to both a V gene segment and a J gene segment. A rearrangement was called productive if the CDR3 had no stop codons and remained in frame with V and J, and every other rearrangement was called non-productive. Following IMGT convention, CDR3 was defined as the stretch from the second conserved V-encoded cysteine to the conserved J-encoded phenylalanine. In an earlier analysis of around 540 of the donors, sequences lacking an unambiguous match to a single V gene segment were excluded. An earlier analysis of 587 of the donors classified V segments as functional when productive rearrangements were above 56.7% and as segregating when the standard deviation between donors was above 5%. To diagnose cytomegalovirus status from the catalog of TCR beta chain sequences, a statistical classification framework was built. V and J gene assignment, in a later analysis, came from comparing TCR nucleotide sequences with IMGT/GENE-DB human TR gene sequences. A later analysis assigned CDR3 sequences and most-parsimonious VDJ recombination scenarios with the TCRdist pipeline. In a later analysis, each TCR beta chain was defined by its CDR3 amino acid sequence together with its V-gene family, and reads lacking a unique V-gene family were excluded. A later analysis removed 500 to 650 highly shared, low-generation-probability nucleotide sequences to deal with suspected cross-contamination and a sequencing artifact. In a later analysis, a clonal expansion index for each public chain was calculated from normalized within-repertoire ranks of inferred template counts. In a later analysis, generation probabilities were computed using a VDJ recombination model fitted to out-of-frame rearrangements, and the results were checked against IGoR. Hypergeometric tests were used in a later analysis to score TCR-TCR, TCR-HLA and TCR-CMV co-occurrence, with a repertoire-size bias correction applied to the TCR pairs. A later analysis estimated false discovery rates by permuting HLA or CMV assignments 20 times. A later analysis grouped co-occurring TCRs with DBSCAN, adding TCRdist sequence similarity when clustering within HLA-allele-positive subsets. Repertoires with fewer than 30,000 or more than 120,000 public chains, plus five repertoires with anomalous nucleotide sharing, were excluded from co-occurrence clustering. TCRdb mirrors the immuneACCESS table, restricted to in-frame sequences. Some clones are absent from its copies; in checked studies, under half trace to an unresolved V gene, and the reason for the others is unknown. For V, J and clone size, that table is used; D and trimming come from the DNA. Counted in this sample were roughly 43,000 clones; approximately 60% of them appeared once. Roughly 8.9% of the sample rests with the top ten.

The full study reports these points: An association between a missense DCLRE1C variant and V-gene and J-gene trimming of TCR beta chains was found in a later genetic analysis and replicated in an independent cohort. Because HLA typing was missing for some donors at each locus, association tests included only the typed subset. Cytomegalovirus status was reported to be diagnosed by the classifier with high specificity and sensitivity in both the original and validation cohorts. The presence/absence analyses assumed that sequencing depth was roughly uniform across donors, and that assumption may not be true. Linkage disequilibrium might explain the correlated functional status among segregating V segments, but an unknown experimental factor could not be excluded. Three of the identified cytomegalovirus-associated TCR beta chains were confirmed in vitro to be specific for cytomegalovirus antigens. In a later analysis, the rate of TCR association differed among HLA loci, with DRB1 alleles having the most associated TCRs and HLA-C alleles having the fewest. The authors suggested that the approach could potentially be generalized to other disease states and immunological phenotypes. Because counts were too low, roughly 17 rarely observed V segments, including chromosome 9 orphons, were left out of the earlier analysis of approximately 580 of the donors. The only immune exposure information available for the cohort was CMV serostatus. Across donors, most TCR sequences were observed very rarely, whereas some public TCRs were present in many individuals. An earlier analysis of around 540 of the donors showed that most TCR beta V segments appeared in productive rearrangements either about 87% or about 30% of the time, which broadly matched IMGT annotations. In the study, some 160 TCR beta chains were listed as associated with cytomegalovirus. A later analysis found that most CMV-associated TCR beta chains appeared HLA-restricted, with HLA associations seemingly driven largely by CMV exposure. The sequencing pipeline was judged likely to have produced a cluster of highly shared sequence variants as a technical artifact. According to a later genetic analysis, donors in an Asian-associated ancestry cluster had fewer N-insertions in productive TCRs than the roughly 700-donor mean. Compared with equally common non-associated chains, HLA-associated TCR beta chains in a later analysis were more clonally expanded and had lower generation probabilities. When HLA alleles, especially DR and DQ, strongly co-occurred, TCR associations were difficult to assign to individual alleles. Because the 87-base-pair reads could not distinguish some IMGT-functional V segments, including TRBV6-2 and TRBV6-3, those segments were excluded. A further reported finding was that TCR beta sequences accurately predicted the HLA-A and HLA-B alleles for most subjects in the first cohort. According to a later analysis, parvovirus B19, influenza, CMV and Epstein-Barr virus appeared linked to several top co-occurrence clusters. At a false discovery rate of 0.05, a later analysis linked fewer than 20,000 TCR beta sequences to specific HLA alleles. This cohort had only TCR beta chains sequenced, and the lack of alpha or paired-chain data limited which features could be detected.

The cohort consisted of approximately 670 healthy bone marrow donors. Cohort members were all nominally healthy when sampled, although unrecorded immune exposures were likely present. Of the 666 cohort members, nearly 300 had a positive CMV serostatus and about 350 had a negative one, while no CMV serostatus was recorded for the donor. Each donor provided a peripheral blood sample, and peripheral blood mononuclear cells were used for TCR beta sequencing. The Qiagen DNeasy Blood Extraction Kit was used to extract genomic DNA from the blood cell samples. CDR1 and CDR2 are read off the germline V gene as SGHRS and YFSETQ. The germline V end is reduced by 3 bases and the J end by 14 bases; junction bases left unmatched: 8. Including cysteine and phenylalanine, the CDR3 has 14 amino acids. Only CDR3 DNA is held: 42 bases, read in frame from base 1.

The sample taken for sequencing was PBMCs. The source is a human donor in good health. This receptor chain uses TRBV5-1 and TRBJ1-6; 10 central bases correspond to TRBD1. The CDR3 region reads CASSWGDRGGTLHF. Read as DNA, the sequence is TGCGCCAGCAGCTGGGGGGACAGGGGTGGAACCCTCCACTTT.